These 14 T cell receptor beta chains were all obtained from the same sample, sequenced in a study of blood T cell repertoires in COVID-19. Only in-frame clones appear in the TCRdb table, and some are missing; sequencing was by immunoSEQ multiplex PCR. The table includes around 92,000 clones, 70% to 90% detected once. Specimen: peripheral blood. The receptor source for this set is a woman aged 60-75 years in a cohort sampled during active or convalescent COVID-19.

The CDR3 nucleotides read TGTGCCAGCAGCTTAGGACACGGGACAGCTTATAGTGAAAAACTGTTTTTT. Protein sequence: CASSLGHGTAYSEKLFF. V is TRBV7-6 and J is TRBJ1-4, with 7 nucleotides matching TRBD1. Germline lookup yields CDR1 SGHVS and CDR2 FNYEAQ. V shed 1 base and J 7 bases; nucleotides not matched to a gene: 12. The CDR3 sequence is 17 residues long.

This clone turned up a few times. V gene TRBV9 combines with J gene TRBJ1-4; weak D call: TRBD1 (5 bases). Trimming took off 0 bases at V and 5 bases at J, with 14 bases between the two ends. The CDR3 loop spans 16 amino acids. CDR1 is SGDLS, CDR2 YYNGEE, per germline. CDR3 sequence (DNA): TGTGCCAGCAGCGTAGACGGAACTCACAGGAATGAAAAACTGTTTTTT. This encodes CASSVDGTHRNEKLFF.

The V call is TRBV20-1, the J call TRBJ2-1, with 13 bases fitting TRBD2. The CDR3 runs to 16 residues. The trim removed 3 bases at V and 5 bases at J, leaving 7 bases unmatched. Per germline, CDR1 DFQATT and CDR2 SNEGSKA (reference sequence). The DNA of the CDR3 is TGCAGTGCTAGTACGGCGGGACTAGCGGGAAACAATGAGCAGTTCTTC. The encoded protein is CSASTAGLAGNNEQFF.

The chain links TRBV5-4 to TRBJ2-1; 7 nucleotides match TRBD2. Germline V CDR1 and CDR2: SGHNT, YYREEE (reference sequence). This CDR3 has 15 residues. Germline trimming cut 4 bases from V and 15 bases from J; bases unmatched to any gene: 19. For the CDR3, the DNA is TGTGCCAGCAGCCCGCGGGGCGGGAGAATCAATTTGGGGTTCTTC. Its protein is CASSPRGGRINLGFF.

The chain is built from TRBV3-1 (or the pseudogene TRBV3-2) and TRBJ1-1; 7 positions agree with TRBD1. Germline CDR1 reads LGHDT; CDR2 reads YNNKEL (reference sequence). This CDR3 is built from 16 residues. V shed 1 base and J 1 base; nucleotides not matched to a gene: 6. CDR3 sequence reads: CASSQGSGDRNTEAFF. As DNA, the CDR3 is TGTGCCAGCAGCCAAGGGTCCGGGGACAGGAACACTGAAGCTTTCTTT.

The CDR3 bases are TGTGCCAGCAGCTTAGACGGGAGTTTGACCGGGGAGCTGTTTTTT. This gives the protein CASSLDGSLTGELFF. The J gene is TRBJ2-2, the V gene TRBV11-3, with D maybe TRBD2 (6 bases). Germline CDR1 reads SGHNT; CDR2 reads YENEEA. The CDR3 runs 15 residues. V was cut by 0 bases and J by 5 bases, with 10 bases left in between. Together with reference TRBV11-3 and TRBJ2-2, the CDR3 gives the full variable domain: EAGVVQSPRYKIIEKKQPVAFWCNPISGHNTLYWYLQNLGQGPELLIRYENEEAVDDSQLPKDRFSAERLKGVDSTLKIQPAELGDSAVYLCASSLDGSLTGELFFGEGSRLTVL.

As to this clone: The same CDR3 can be traced to other DNA sequences in this sample. The chain uses TRBV5-1 and TRBJ2-5; 9 nucleotides agree with TRBD2. The length of the CDR3 is 15 residues. V lost 0 bases, J lost 5 bases, and 5 bases stayed unmatched. In germline, CDR1 is SGHRS, CDR2 YFSETQ. The CDR3 coding sequence is TGCGCCAGCAGCTTGGGCGGGGGGGCAGGCGAGACCCAGTACTTC. Residues: CASSLGGGAGETQYF.

V usage is TRBV25-1 and J usage is TRBJ1-1, with 9 bases lining up with TRBD1. CDR1 MGHDK and CDR2 SYGVNS come from the germline V gene. The CDR3 loop spans 14 amino acids. V was clipped by 2 bases and J by 5 bases; unmatched bases: 3. The CDR3 here is CASSETGGRTEAFF. CDR3 sequence (DNA): TGTGCCAGCAGTGAAACAGGGGGCAGAACTGAAGCTTTCTTT.

The chain joins TRBV19 to TRBJ2-1, with D perhaps matching TRBD2 (7 bases). In germline, CDR1 is LNHDA, CDR2 SQIVND (reference sequence). The CDR3 loop spans 15 amino acids. V shed 4 bases and J shed 7 bases, with 17 bases lying between them. The CDR3 is CASSTDEGGRNEQFF. In nucleotides, the CDR3 is TGTGCCAGTAGTACAGATGAGGGGGGGCGGAATGAGCAGTTCTTC.

The chain has TRBV29-1 and TRBJ1-6; 7 nucleotides line up with TRBD1. Germline V CDR1 and CDR2: SQVTM, ANQGSEA. The V gene end was trimmed by 6 bases and the J gene end by 5 bases; junction bases not matched to a gene: 4. CDR3 length equals 13 residues. The CDR3 DNA is TGCAGCGTCCAGGGACAGAATAATTCACCCCTCCACTTT. Amino acid sequence: CSVQGQNNSPLHF. The full variable domain, with the rest looked up from reference TRBV29-1 and TRBJ1-6, is SAVISQKPSRDICQRGTSLTIQCQVDSQVTMMFWYRQQPGQSLTLIATANQGSEATYESGFVIDKFPISRPNLTFSTLTVSNMSPEDSSIYLCSVQGQNNSPLHFGNGTRLTVT.

J is TRBJ1-2 and V is TRBV16; 8 bases fit TRBD1. The CDR3 runs to 12 residues. The V and J ends lost 3 bases and 7 bases, in that order; junction bases with no gene match: 1. Germline-derived CDR1 and CDR2 are KGHSY and FQNENV. Written as DNA, the CDR3 is TGTGCCAGCAGCCACGACAGGGGTGGCTACACCTTC. Encoded protein: CASSHDRGGYTF.

The CDR3 DNA follows: TGTGCCAGCAACCCGGGACTAGCGGGAAAGTGGGAAAATGAGCAGTTCTTC. Its protein is CASNPGLAGKWENEQFF. The chain carries TRBV9 and TRBJ2-1; 13 bases are a match to TRBD2. Germline V CDR1 and CDR2: SGDLS, YYNGEE. V gave up 6 bases and J gave up 7 bases; unmatched junction bases: 13. The CDR3 is 17 residues long. Supplemented by reference TRBV9 and TRBJ2-1, the full variable domain reads DSGVTQTPKHLITATGQRVTLRCSPRSGDLSVYWYQQSLDQGLQFLIQYYNGEERAKGNILERFSAQQFPDLHSELNLSSLELGDSALYFCASNPGLAGKWENEQFFGPGTRLTVL.

The chain recombines TRBV6-1 with TRBJ1-3; TRBD1 might be the D (5 bases). The CDR3 is 15 residues long. Germline lookup yields CDR1 MNHNS and CDR2 SASEGT. V was trimmed by 2 bases and J by 3 bases, leaving 11 bases between them. The CDR3, as DNA: TGTGCCAGCAGTGAAAATAAGGGGCATGGAAACACCATATATTTT. Translating it yields CASSENKGHGNTIYF.

This clone was seen once. This sequence joins TRBV9 and TRBJ2-5, with TRBD1 as a possible D gene (6 bases). Per the germline V gene, CDR1 is SGDLS and CDR2 is YYNGEE. The CDR3 is made up of 15 amino acids. V lost 0 bases, J lost 1 base, and 10 bases lay in between. CDR3 amino acids: CASSVGGGPQETQYF. The DNA of the CDR3 is TGTGCCAGCAGCGTAGGAGGGGGACCCCAAGAGACCCAGTACTTC.